A selection of T cell receptor beta chains follows, all from one sample in a study of T-cell reconstitution after alpha-beta-depleted transplantation in children. From the PCR reads, TCRdb called clonotypes with MiXCR, one entry per CDR3 protein. The sample contains hundreds of thousands of distinct CDR3 sequences, about 12% of which appear only once. Here the sequenced sample was PBMCs from the stem cell graft donor, taken from the stem cell graft. These receptors were taken from a human donor who donated a stem cell graft to a child with acute lymphoblastic leukemia. CDR3s include the opening cysteine and the closing phenylalanine or tryptophan. D genes are given only for firm matches. Size tells how often a clone was seen (once, few, many) or the class of an expanded clone, and some rows leave it out.

>.|TRBJ1-5|TRBV29-1|.
CSAASQDSNQPQHF
TGCAGCGCCGCTAGTCAGGATAGCAATCAGCCCCAGCATTTT
>TRBD2|TRBJ2-7|TRBV27|few
CASSLSRLAGNYEQYF
TGTGCCAGCAGTTTATCCCGACTAGCGGGGAACTACGAGCAGTACTTC
>.|TRBJ2-1|TRBV3-1|.
CASSQPSIAYNEQFF
TGTGCCAGCAGCCAACCGTCGATTGCGTACAATGAGCAGTTCTTC
>TRBD1|TRBJ2-3|TRBV14|many
CASSRSRDRLTDTQYF
TGTGCCAGCAGCCGCAGCCGGGACAGGCTCACAGATACGCAGTATTTT
>.|TRBJ2-7|TRBV12-3/TRBV12-4|many
CASSFETPWEQYF
TGTGCCAGCAGTTTCGAAACTCCTTGGGAGCAGTACTTC
>TRBD1|TRBJ2-5|TRBV6-1|few
CASSEGIPGTGQETQYF
TGTGCCAGCAGTGAAGGTATCCCCGGGACAGGACAAGAGACCCAGTACTTC
>TRBD1|TRBJ2-5|TRBV7-2|many
CASSSSPGQGETQYF
TGTGCCAGCAGCTCCTCTCCGGGACAGGGGGAGACCCAGTACTTC
>.|TRBJ2-3|TRBV5-1|many
CASRQSVDTDTQYF
TGCGCCAGCAGACAGTCAGTCGACACAGATACGCAGTATTTT
>.|TRBJ2-3|TRBV5-1|many
CASSLDPVVGPDTQYF
TGCGCCAGCAGCTTGGATCCTGTTGTGGGCCCAGATACGCAGTATTTT
>TRBD1|TRBJ2-2|TRBV7-9|few
CASSAADRAGELFF
TGTGCCAGCAGCGCCGCCGACAGGGCCGGGGAGCTGTTTTTT
>TRBD2|TRBJ2-5|TRBV7-8|many
CAETLLAGGGRETQYF
TGTGCCGAGACGCTCCTAGCGGGAGGAGGAAGGGAGACCCAGTACTTC
>.|TRBJ1-1|TRBV3-1|many
CASSQVGIAFF
TGTGCCAGCAGCCAAGTTGGGATCGCTTTCTTT
>.|TRBJ1-4|TRBV28|few
CASTNLPPEEKLFF
TGTGCCAGCACCAATCTCCCTCCGGAAGAAAAACTGTTTTTT
>.|TRBJ2-1|TRBV5-1|many
CASSTNALRSNEQFF
TGCGCCAGCAGCACCAACGCTCTAAGGTCGAATGAGCAGTTCTTC
>.|TRBJ2-1|TRBV15|many
CATSRDDSYNEQFF
TGTGCCACCAGCAGAGATGACAGCTACAATGAGCAGTTCTTC
>TRBD1|TRBJ1-3|TRBV12-3/TRBV12-4|many
CASRPGQGNTIYF
TGTGCCAGCAGACCGGGACAGGGAAACACCATATATTTT
>.|TRBJ1-6|TRBV27|many
CASSPGPGSSYNSPLHF
TGTGCCAGCAGTCCAGGGCCAGGGAGCTCCTATAATTCACCCCTCCACTTT
>.|TRBJ1-2|TRBV27|many
CASSFRSGTLDYGYTF
TGTGCCAGCAGTTTTAGATCGGGGACCCTCGACTATGGCTACACCTTC
>.|TRBJ2-3|TRBV12-3/TRBV12-4|.
CASSRGPERDTQYF
TGTGCCAGCAGCCGGGGACCCGAAAGGGATACGCAGTATTTT
>TRBD2|TRBJ2-2|TRBV20-1|many
CSAREGGGTGELFF
TGCAGTGCTAGAGAAGGCGGGGGCACCGGGGAGCTGTTTTTT
>TRBD2|TRBJ2-3|TRBV20-1|.
CSARGAGGPRDTQYF
TGCAGTGCTAGAGGGGCGGGGGGGCCGCGGGATACGCAGTATTTT
>.|TRBJ1-2|TRBV20-1|few
CCARDFRVGPNYGYTF
TGCTGTGCTAGAGATTTTAGGGTCGGGCCAAACTATGGCTACACCTTC
>TRBD1|TRBJ2-2|TRBV29-1|many
CSVEVGTGPRELFF
TGCAGCGTTGAAGTAGGGACAGGGCCTCGGGAGCTGTTTTTT
>TRBD1|TRBJ1-2|TRBV10-3|many
CAISESKGAASYTF
TGTGCCATCAGTGAGTCGAAGGGGGCCGCTAGCTACACCTTC
>TRBD2|TRBJ2-2|TRBV11-2|many
CASSFSSAGGANTGELFF
TGTGCCAGCAGCTTTTCTTCAGCGGGAGGAGCGAACACCGGGGAGCTGTTTTTT
>TRBD1|TRBJ2-7|TRBV10-3|many
CAISWDRGSPYEQYF
TGTGCCATCAGCTGGGACAGAGGTTCACCCTACGAGCAGTACTTC
>TRBD1|TRBJ2-5|TRBV7-9|many
CASSIGQGLDQETQYF
TGTGCCAGCAGTATAGGACAGGGGCTAGACCAAGAGACCCAGTACTTC
>TRBD2|TRBJ2-1|TRBV6-5|many
CASSYFTSGTEQFF
TGTGCCAGCAGTTACTTTACTAGCGGAACAGAGCAGTTCTTC
>TRBD1|TRBJ2-5|TRBV11-2|.
CASSKTGWGQETQYF
TGTGCCAGCAGCAAGACAGGGTGGGGCCAAGAGACCCAGTACTTC
>.|TRBJ2-1|TRBV25-1|few
CASRESTSWIGGEQFF
TGTGCCAGCCGGGAGAGTACCAGCTGGATTGGAGGCGAGCAGTTCTTC
>TRBD2|TRBJ2-4|TRBV27|many
CASSMTGTSGKNIQYF
TGTGCCAGCAGTATGACCGGGACTAGCGGCAAAAACATTCAGTACTTC
>.|TRBJ1-1|TRBV12-3/TRBV12-4|many
CASSLEGRRTEAFF
TGTGCCAGCAGTTTAGAGGGGAGGCGAACTGAAGCTTTCTTT
>TRBD1|TRBJ2-1|TRBV5-1|many
CASSLGTGGRTYNEQFF
TGCGCCAGCAGCCTGGGGACAGGGGGGAGGACCTACAATGAGCAGTTCTTC
>.|TRBJ1-3|TRBV9|many
CASSVGAATGNTIYF
TGTGCCAGCAGCGTAGGGGCGGCTACTGGAAACACCATATATTTT
>TRBD1|TRBJ2-7|TRBV27|many
CASSYRGLSYEQYF
TGTGCCAGCAGTTACAGGGGGTTATCCTACGAGCAGTACTTC
>.|TRBJ2-6|TRBV6-1|many
CASSERGSGANVLTF
TGTGCCAGCAGTGAAAGGGGATCTGGGGCCAACGTCCTGACTTTC
>.|TRBJ2-7|TRBV5-5|many
CASSRNRVEQYF
TGTGCCAGCAGCCGAAACAGGGTCGAGCAGTACTTC
>TRBD1|TRBJ2-1|TRBV18|.
CASSPGRGFYNEQFF
TGTGCCAGCTCACCGGGCAGGGGGTTTTACAATGAGCAGTTCTTC
>.|TRBJ2-3|TRBV11-1|many
CASRFSAGIPTPPDTQYF
TGTGCCAGCAGGTTCAGCGCGGGGATACCTACCCCACCAGATACGCAGTATTTT
>.|TRBJ1-1|TRBV5-1|few
CASSPDGPLGNTEAFF
TGCGCCAGCAGCCCGGACGGGCCCCTTGGGAACACTGAAGCTTTCTTT